The 26 T cell receptor beta chains below come from one sample, sequenced in a study of post-analysis software for immune sequencing data. Overall study results and limits: In patients, roughly five TRBV segments were more frequent than in controls, with TRBV5-6, TRBV5-1 and TRBV20-1 among them.

Prepared TCR beta cDNA libraries contained unique molecular identifiers. TCRdb reprocessed the PCR reads via MiXCR and lists one record per CDR3 protein. Of about 620,000 distinct CDR3 sequences in the sample, around 47% were seen once. Their antigens are not known. The source material was blood. Receptor source: a girl aged 10-17 years with multiple sclerosis.

CDR3 sequence reads: CASSQGTSGGYSYNEQFF. The CDR3 DNA sequence: TGTGCCAGCAGCCAAGGGACTAGCGGAGGTTACTCCTACAATGAGCAGTTCTTC. The chain couples TRBV7-2 to TRBJ2-1; 11 nucleotides agree with TRBD2. Germline CDR1 and CDR2: SGHTA and FQGNSA. The CDR3 runs 18 residues. With 5 bases clipped from V and 0 bases from J, the junction kept 9 bases outside the gene matches.

This clonotype was detected a few times. This chain uses TRBV7-2 with TRBJ2-5, with D perhaps TRBD2 (5 bases). Looked up from germline, CDR1 is SGHTA and CDR2 is FQGNSA. V lost 5 bases to trimming and J lost 3 bases, with 16 bases between them. The CDR3 loop spans 15 amino acids. This CDR3 is CASSLQSGIKETQYF. DNA for the CDR3: TGTGCCAGCAGCCTCCAATCCGGGATCAAAGAGACCCAGTACTTC.

The table lists this clonotype with many counts. The rearrangement links TRBV7-2 to TRBJ2-5; D assignment may be TRBD1 or TRBD2 (5 bases each). With 6 bases removed from V and 5 bases from J, the gap between germline ends came to 10 bases. Per germline, CDR1 SGHTA and CDR2 FQGNSA. This CDR3 is built from 12 residues. The CDR3 protein is CASSPGRETQYF. Written as DNA, the CDR3 is TGTGCCAGCAGTCCGGGGCGGGAGACCCAGTACTTC. The full variable domain, rest sourced from reference TRBV7-2 and TRBJ2-5, is GAGVSQSPSNKVTEKGKDVELRCDPISGHTALYWYRQSLGQGLEFLIYFQGNSAPDKSGLPSDRFSAERTGGSVSTLTIQRTQQEDSAVYLCASSPGRETQYFGPGTRLLVL.

This clonotype was seen a handful of times. This sequence joins TRBV20-1 and TRBJ1-2; D is ambiguous. The germline CDR1 and CDR2 sequences are DFQATT and SNEGSKA (reference sequence). Trimming pared 1 base from V and 11 bases from J, leaving 17 bases between. The CDR3 covers 13 residues. The CDR3 region is CSARGATESGYTF. CDR3 sequence (DNA): TGCAGTGCTAGAGGGGCGACGGAAAGTGGGTACACCTTC.

This rearrangement joins TRBV10-3 to TRBJ1-5; no clear D gene. The V gene's germline CDR1 is ENHRY and CDR2 SYGVKD. CDR3 length: 13 amino acids. Trimming took off 7 bases at V and 2 bases at J, with 9 bases between the two ends. For the CDR3, the DNA is TGTGCCATCAAGAAGGACGGCAATCAGCCCCAGCATTTT. This encodes CAIKKDGNQPQHF.

Details on this clonotype: The junction shows a germline mismatch at one end, possibly a read error. J is TRBJ1-1 and V is TRBV5-1, with D maybe TRBD1 (6 bases). The CDR3 spans 15 residues. The germline CDR1 and CDR2 sequences are SGHRS and YFSETQ. The CDR3 DNA is TGTGCCAGCAGTTTAGGAGGACAGATGAACACTGAAGCTTTCTTT. Translating it yields CASSLGGQMNTEAFF.

The DNA for the CDR3 is TGTGCCAGCAGCTTAGTAGGCTGGGGAGAGACCCAGTACTTC. This encodes CASSLVGWGETQYF. The chain has TRBV7-9 and TRBJ2-5; D remains unclear. Germline CDR1 reads SEHNR; CDR2 reads FQNEAQ (reference sequence). Deletions cut 1 base from V and 4 bases from J, with 10 bases between. The CDR3 is 14 residues long.

V is TRBV7-8 and J is TRBJ1-6; TRBD1 might be the D (6 bases). From germline, CDR1 is SGHVS and CDR2 FQNEAQ. The V gene lost 1 base and the J gene lost 2 bases, with 6 bases spanning the gap. This CDR3 comprises 15 residues. The DNA of the CDR3 is TGTGCCAGCAGCTTAGGACAGGCCTATAATTCACCCCTCCACTTT. It yields the protein CASSLGQAYNSPLHF.

The chain uses TRBV10-3 and TRBJ1-2, with D perhaps TRBD1 (6 bases). The CDR3 has 14 residues. Germline V lookup: CDR1 ENHRY, CDR2 SYGVKD. V lost 2 bases, J lost 4 bases, and 11 bases lay in between. The CDR3 spells CAISEQDRSYGYTF. CDR3 sequence (DNA): TGTGCCATCAGTGAGCAAGACAGGTCCTATGGCTACACCTTC.

The chain is built from TRBV12-3 or TRBV12-4 and TRBJ2-5; 8 nucleotides agree with TRBD1. CDR3 length: 14 residues. V shed 6 bases and J 5 bases; nucleotides not matched to a gene: 8. Here the CDR3 reads CASRPSGGAETQYF. DNA of the CDR3: TGTGCCAGCAGACCCTCAGGGGGCGCGGAGACCCAGTACTTC.

As to this clonotype: At one end, the junction sequence differs from germline, possibly due to a read error. The J gene is TRBJ1-4, the V gene TRBV7-9, with 9 nucleotides matching TRBD1. The length of the CDR3 is 14 residues. The germline V gene encodes CDR1 SEHNR and CDR2 FQNEAQ (reference sequence). The CDR3 here is CASSTGGSSVKRFF. CDR3 coding DNA: TGTGCCAGCAGCACAGGGGGCTCTTCGGTAAAACGGTTTTTT.

Only one count was recorded for this clonotype. V is TRBV18 and J is TRBJ1-1; D is ambiguous. V dropped 3 bases and J dropped 5 bases, with 16 bases sitting between them. CDR3 size: 15 residues. The germline CDR1 and CDR2 sequences are KGHSH and LQKENI. The CDR3 spells CASSPRGRSETEAFF. For the CDR3, the DNA is TGTGCCAGCTCACCCAGAGGCAGGTCCGAAACTGAAGCTTTCTTT.

This clonotype was counted between two and nine times. The chain combines TRBV5-5 with TRBJ2-1; D tentatively fits TRBD1 or TRBD2 (5 bases each). V dropped 4 bases and J dropped 7 bases, with 12 bases sitting between them. The CDR3 has 13 residues. The germline CDR1 and CDR2 sequences are SGHKS and YYEKEE (reference sequence). CDR3 loop: CASSVLGENEQFF. For the CDR3, the DNA is TGTGCCAGCAGCGTCCTAGGGGAGAATGAGCAGTTCTTC. The full variable domain, its missing parts supplied by reference TRBV5-5 and TRBJ2-1, is DAGVTQSPTHLIKTRGQQVTLRCSPISGHKSVSWYQQVLGQGPQFIFQYYEKEERGRGNFPDRFSARQFPNYSSELNVNALLLGDSALYLCASSVLGENEQFFGPGTRLTVL.

This clonotype was counted between two and nine times. V usage is TRBV29-1 and J usage is TRBJ1-1; D is unresolved. V lost 0 bases to trimming and J lost 8 bases, with 7 bases between them. The CDR3 spans 11 residues. CDR1 SQVTM and CDR2 ANQGSEA come from the germline V gene. The CDR3 loop reads CSVEDSSEAFF. The CDR3 region has the DNA TGCAGCGTTGAAGACAGCTCAGAAGCTTTCTTT.

This clonotype has only a few counts. The chain combines TRBV10-3 with TRBJ2-6; D remains unclear. The CDR3 has 16 amino acids. V dropped 8 bases and J dropped 0 bases, with 14 bases sitting between them. Germline V gene lookup returns CDR1 ENHRY and CDR2 SYGVKD. CDR3 protein: CAIGRTKSSGANVLTF. Written as DNA, the CDR3 is TGTGCCATCGGCCGTACGAAATCCTCTGGGGCCAACGTCCTGACTTTC.

This clonotype was counted between two and nine times. The V gene is TRBV7-9, the J gene TRBJ2-4, with D tentatively TRBD1 (6 bases). The CDR3 sequence is 12 residues long. The germline V and J ends were trimmed by 5 bases and 10 bases, with 12 bases remaining between them. Germline V gene lookup returns CDR1 SEHNR and CDR2 FQNEAQ (reference sequence). CDR3 region: CASSPGAGIQYF. CDR3 nucleotides: TGTGCCAGCAGCCCAGGGGCAGGTATTCAGTACTTC.

The chain is built from TRBV5-1 and TRBJ2-6; D is perhaps TRBD2 (6 bases). In germline, CDR1 is SGHRS, CDR2 YFSETQ. Trimming took off 4 bases at V and 4 bases at J, with 18 bases between the two ends. The CDR3 is 17 amino acids. The CDR3: CASSTEGRVWGANVLTF. CDR3 DNA sequence: TGCGCCAGCAGCACGGAGGGTCGGGTCTGGGGGGCCAACGTCCTGACTTTC. Combining the CDR3 with reference TRBV5-1 and TRBJ2-6 gives the whole variable domain KAGVTQTPRYLIKTRGQQVTLSCSPISGHRSVSWYQQTPGQGLQFLFEYFSETQRNKGNFPGRFSGRQFSNSRSEMNVSTLELGDSALYLCASSTEGRVWGANVLTFGAGSRLTVL.

The chain combines TRBV5-5 with TRBJ2-7; 10 bases are shared with TRBD2. This CDR3 region has 13 residues. The germline V gene has CDR1 SGHKS and CDR2 YYEKEE (reference sequence). V dropped 3 bases and J dropped 6; count of bases not matched to a gene: 3. CDR3 sequence: CASSSGTSVEQYF. CDR3 in DNA: TGTGCCAGCAGCTCCGGGACTAGCGTCGAGCAGTACTTC.

The table lists this clonotype with a few counts. In DNA, the CDR3 is TGTGCCAGCAGCCTAAGCGGTCTGGAGCAGTTCTTC. Protein sequence: CASSLSGLEQFF. The rearrangement joins TRBV5-6 to TRBJ2-1; D might be TRBD2 (5 bases). CDR1 is SGHDT, CDR2 YYEEEE, per germline. The CDR3 extends over 12 amino acids. Trimming took off 4 bases at V and 10 bases at J, with 12 bases between the two ends.

The rearrangement uses TRBV20-1 and TRBJ2-3, with unresolved D. The V gene lost 6 bases and the J gene lost 0 bases, with 10 bases spanning the gap. Per the germline V gene, CDR1 is DFQATT and CDR2 is SNEGSKA (reference sequence). CDR3 length equals 13 residues. CDR3 amino acids: CSAGLRSTDTQYF. CDR3 coding DNA: TGCAGTGCCGGGCTAAGAAGCACAGATACGCAGTATTTT.

This chain uses TRBV14 with TRBJ2-5, with D perhaps given as TRBD1 or TRBD2 (6 bases each). V was trimmed by 4 bases and J by 5 bases, leaving 20 bases between them. The germline gives CDR1 SGHDN, CDR2 FVKESK. This CDR3 contains 16 residues. CDR3 in amino acids: CASSRSGTLGGETQYF. The CDR3 nucleotides read TGTGCCAGCAGCCGGTCGGGGACACTCGGAGGGGAGACCCAGTACTTC.

This clonotype was found a few times. The CDR3: CASSFDTSGYEQYF. CDR3 coding DNA: TGTGCCAGCAGTTTTGACACAAGCGGCTACGAGCAGTACTTC. The rearrangement joins TRBV12-3 or TRBV12-4 to TRBJ2-7, with D possibly being TRBD2 (5 bases). Trimming removed 3 bases at V and 3 bases at J, with 12 bases between. The length of the CDR3 is 14 residues.

The rearrangement links TRBV5-1 to TRBJ2-7; 7 nucleotides line up with TRBD1. The J call is in doubt because the DNA end fits TRBJ2-5 better. The CDR3 is 14 residues long. Germline assignment: CDR1 SGHRS and CDR2 YFSETQ. The CDR3 sequence is CASSLGTQGETQYF. CDR3 nucleotide sequence: TGCGCCAGCAGCTTGGGGACACAGGGGGAGACCCAGTACTTC.

The chain is built from TRBV11-1 and TRBJ2-3; D unclear. Germline V gene data show CDR1 as SGHAT and CDR2 as FQDESV (reference sequence). The CDR3 sequence is 13 residues long. V was pared by 5 bases and J by 6 bases, with 12 bases between. The CDR3 DNA is TGTGCCAGCAGCGTTTGGACCGCCGATACGCAGTATTTT. Protein product: CASSVWTADTQYF.

The J gene is TRBJ1-2, the V gene TRBV12-3 or TRBV12-4, with D tentatively TRBD1 (6 bases). Between the trimmed V and J ends, which lost 4 bases and 4 bases, there was a span of 16 bases. This CDR3 spans 15 amino acids. Written as DNA, the CDR3 is TGTGCCAGCAGTTACGGAACAGGGTATACCTATGGCTACACCTTC. Translated, it gives CASSYGTGYTYGYTF.

This clonotype was picked up a small number of times. The J gene is TRBJ1-2, the V gene TRBV27; D gene uncertain. The germline CDR1 and CDR2 sequences are MNHEY and SMNVEV (reference sequence). CDR3 length: 11 residues. V was trimmed by 7 bases and J by 7 bases, leaving 10 bases between them. CDR3 residues: CASKKSGGYTF. CDR3 nucleotide sequence: TGTGCCAGCAAGAAAAGCGGTGGCTACACCTTC.